Each of the 14 T cell receptor beta chains below was sequenced from the same sample in a study of graft-versus-host responses after intestinal transplantation. Profiled with immunoSEQ multiplex PCR; TCRdb holds only in-frame clones, not every one. The table records nearly 45,000 clones, roughly 90% of them present only once. This specimen consisted of PBMCs, obtained 524 days after transplant. Receptors were obtained from a human patient who received an intestinal transplant, so some T cells may come from the graft donor.

This rearrangement joins TRBV15 to TRBJ2-1; D may be TRBD2 (6 bases). Germline CDR1 reads LNHNV; CDR2 reads YYDKDF (reference sequence). The CDR3 has 13 residues. Trimming left V 4 bases short and J 8 bases short, with 12 bases between. CDR3 loop: CATSKTRRDEQFF. In DNA form, the CDR3 reads TGTGCCACCAGCAAAACAAGGAGGGATGAGCAGTTCTTC.

As DNA, the CDR3 is TGTGCCAGCAGTGGGACTAGCGGGAGTGAGCAGTACTTC. It translates to CASSGTSGSEQYF. V and J are TRBV6-4 and TRBJ2-7; 13 bases map to TRBD2. Trimming removed 4 bases from V and 7 bases from J; junction bases left unmatched: 1. The CDR3 is 13 amino acids. Germline V gene lookup returns CDR1 MRHNA and CDR2 SNTAGT.

The chain has TRBV28 and TRBJ2-5; D unclear. Germline CDR1 MDHEN, CDR2 SYDVKM. The V gene lost 3 bases and the J gene lost 8 bases, with 7 bases spanning the gap. The CDR3 contains 11 residues. The CDR3 reads CASSFTETQYF. DNA of the CDR3: TGTGCCAGCAGTTTCACCGAAACCCAGTACTTC.

The chain couples TRBV5-1 to TRBJ2-1; 8 nucleotides match TRBD1. The V and J ends lost 0 bases and 6 bases, in that order; junction bases with no gene match: 8. Germline CDR1 and CDR2: SGHRS and YFSETQ. This CDR3 is 16 amino acids long. CDR3 DNA sequence: TGCGCCAGCAGCTTGGCTGCGGCCACAGGGGGCAATGAGCAGTTCTTC. Translated: CASSLAAATGGNEQFF. Full variable domain (outside the CDR3, taken from reference TRBV5-1 and TRBJ2-1): KAGVTQTPRYLIKTRGQQVTLSCSPISGHRSVSWYQQTPGQGLQFLFEYFSETQRNKGNFPGRFSGRQFSNSRSEMNVSTLELGDSALYLCASSLAAATGGNEQFFGPGTRLTVL.

This sequence joins TRBV4-2 and TRBJ2-7; the match to TRBD2 covers 8 bases. Germline V CDR1 and CDR2: LGHNA, YNFKEQ. After removal of 0 bases from V and 2 bases from J, the junction contained 3 bases not matched to a gene. The CDR3 spans 15 residues. The CDR3 sequence: CASSQEGLVTYEQYF. The CDR3 DNA is TGTGCCAGCAGCCAAGAGGGACTAGTGACCTACGAGCAGTACTTC.

The chain carries TRBV4-1 and TRBJ2-7; maybe TRBD1 (6 bases). Trimming shortened V by 2 bases and J by 0 bases, and 8 bases separated the two germline ends. The CDR3 contains 14 residues. The germline V gene encodes CDR1 MGHRA and CDR2 YSYEKL. The CDR3 region is CASSQWTDSYEQYF. CDR3 sequence (DNA): TGCGCCAGCAGCCAATGGACAGACTCCTACGAGCAGTACTTC.

The rearrangement links TRBV6-1 to TRBJ1-6; no reliable D call. The CDR3 runs 16 residues. The V and J ends lost 1 base and 0 bases respectively, with 7 bases between them. In germline, CDR1 is MNHNS, CDR2 SASEGT. CDR3 sequence (DNA): TGTGCCAGCAGTGAAGGTCCTAGCTCCTATAATTCACCCCTCCACTTT. Translation gives CASSEGPSSYNSPLHF.

The genes are TRBV9 and TRBJ2-7; TRBD1 agrees at 8 bases. The CDR3 is 13 residues long. Germline CDR1 reads SGDLS; CDR2 reads YYNGEE. Trimming removed 0 bases from V and 5 bases from J; junction bases left unmatched: 1. The CDR3, as DNA: TGTGCCAGCAGCGTAGGGGGACAGGACGAGCAGTACTTC. Its protein is CASSVGGQDEQYF.

The chain combines TRBV19 with TRBJ2-7; 10 bases are a match to TRBD2. After removal of 5 bases from V and 4 bases from J, the junction contained 8 bases not matched to a gene. The V gene's germline CDR1 is LNHDA and CDR2 SQIVND (reference sequence). CDR3 length: 15 residues. This CDR3 is CASSGIAGGQYEQYF. DNA of the CDR3: TGTGCCAGTAGTGGGATAGCGGGAGGTCAATACGAGCAGTACTTC.

To note about this clone: A junction boundary mismatches the germline segment, possibly from a read error. The chain carries TRBV19 and TRBJ1-2; D gene uncertain. Germline V gene data show CDR1 as LNHDA and CDR2 as SQIVND (reference sequence). The length of the CDR3 is 12 residues. Here the CDR3 DNA reads TGTGCCAGTAGTATCGGTCAACAGACCTACTCCTTC. Protein: CASSIGQQTYSF. The full variable domain, completed using reference TRBV19 and TRBJ1-2, is DGGITQSPKYLFRKEGQNVTLSCEQNLNHDAMYWYRQDPGQGLRLIYYSQIVNDFQKGDIAEGYSVSREKKESFPLTVTSAQKNPTAFYLCASSIGQQTYSFGSGTRLTVV.

V and J are TRBV9 and TRBJ2-1, with 10 bases matching TRBD2. This CDR3 is built from 13 residues. The trim removed 7 bases at V and 7 bases at J, leaving 5 bases unmatched. Per the germline V gene, CDR1 is SGDLS and CDR2 is YYNGEE. CDR3 loop: CASGELAGNEQFF. The CDR3 DNA is TGTGCCAGCGGGGAACTAGCGGGGAATGAGCAGTTCTTC.

V usage is TRBV2 and J usage is TRBJ2-3, with TRBD2 matching over 7 bases. V shed 1 base, J shed 3 bases, and the junction held 1 base outside the gene matches. This CDR3 is built from 14 residues. Germline loops: CDR1 SNHLY, CDR2 FYNNEI. For the CDR3, the DNA is TGTGCCAGCAGTGAAGTGCGGGGGACAGATACGCAGTATTTT. Protein sequence: CASSEVRGTDTQYF.

This clone has a handful of counts. The chain joins TRBV15 to TRBJ2-2; D gene ambiguous. The CDR3 has 12 residues. Germline CDR1 is LNHNV and CDR2 is YYDKDF (reference sequence). V gave up 7 bases and J gave up 5 bases, with 8 bases separating them. CDR3 nucleotide sequence: TGTGCCACCAAAGACTGGACCGGGGAGCTGTTTTTT. Translating it yields CATKDWTGELFF.

The rearrangement links TRBV6-5 to TRBJ2-5; TRBD2 agrees at 7 bases. Germline V gene sequence: CDR1 MNHEY, CDR2 SVGAGI. The length of the CDR3 is 13 residues. Trimming cost V 2 bases and J 3 bases; bases outside gene matches: 0. CDR3 sequence (DNA): TGTGCCAGCAGTTACCGGGGGGAAGAGACCCAGTACTTC. Protein: CASSYRGEETQYF.